These 23 T cell receptor beta chains originate from one sample sequenced in a study of cytomegalovirus exposure and HLA in healthy donors. PCR involved 60 Vbeta and 13 Jbeta primers. Produced via immunoSEQ multiplex PCR; TCRdb's table is partial and in-frame only. The data contain about 95,000 clones, approximately 80% of them singletons. Sample: PBMCs. The receptors were sampled from a man in his thirties or forties in good health and CMV-seropositive.

The chain combines TRBV27 with TRBJ1-1; tentatively, D is TRBD1 (6 bases). V was trimmed by 5 bases and J by 4 bases, leaving 23 bases between them. CDR1 is MNHEY and CDR2 is SMNVEV in the germline V gene (reference sequence). The CDR3 covers 17 residues. The CDR3 sequence is CASSPNRARGFRTEAFF. CDR3 nucleotide sequence: TGTGCCAGCAGTCCAAACAGGGCTCGAGGATTTCGCACTGAAGCTTTCTTT.

The chain is built from TRBV27 and TRBJ2-7; 9 bases are a match to TRBD2. V shed 4 bases, J shed 6 bases, and the junction held 4 bases outside the gene matches. Germline V gene sequence: CDR1 MNHEY, CDR2 SMNVEV (reference sequence). This CDR3 region has 13 residues. Here the CDR3 DNA reads TGTGCCAGCAGTTCGGGACTAGCAACCGAGCAGTACTTC. Its protein product is CASSSGLATEQYF.

The chain has TRBV7-9 and TRBJ2-7; the D gene is possibly TRBD1 (5 bases). The CDR3 totals 15 residues. CDR1 is SEHNR and CDR2 is FQNEAQ in the germline V gene (reference sequence). Trimming left V 5 bases short and J 3 bases short, with 17 bases between. CDR3 coding DNA: TGTGCCAGCAGCCACCTGGACACAGTGGGCTACGAGCAGTACTTC. Protein sequence: CASSHLDTVGYEQYF. Variable domain in full (rest from reference TRBV7-9 and TRBJ2-7): DTGVSQNPRHKITKRGQNVTFRCDPISEHNRLYWYRQTLGQGPEFLTYFQNEAQLEKSRLLSDRFSAERPKGSFSTLEIQRTEQGDSAMYLCASSHLDTVGYEQYFGPGTRLTVT.

This sequence joins TRBV9 and TRBJ2-1; no clear D. Germline CDR1 is SGDLS and CDR2 is YYNGEE. The CDR3 is made up of 13 amino acids. Trimming cost V 0 bases and J 9 bases, with 10 bases left between them. The CDR3, as DNA: TGTGCCAGCAGCGTAGTGGTAGTCGGTGAGCAGTTCTTC. Its protein product is CASSVVVVGEQFF.

V is TRBV30 and J is TRBJ2-1; 8 positions agree with TRBD1. Germline CDR1 reads GTSNPN; CDR2 reads SVGIG (reference sequence). With V trimmed by 3 bases and J by 4 bases, 5 bases remained unmatched. The CDR3 consists of 14 residues. CDR3 amino acids: CAWSSDRGYNEQFF. For the CDR3, the DNA is TGTGCCTGGAGCTCCGACAGGGGATACAATGAGCAGTTCTTC.

The chain carries TRBV6-5 and TRBJ1-5, with D hard to call. Trimming took off 5 bases at V and 8 bases at J, with 10 bases between the two ends. Germline V gives CDR1 MNHEY, CDR2 SVGAGI. The CDR3 runs 12 residues. CDR3 region: CASSEPPKPQHF. The CDR3 DNA follows: TGTGCCAGCAGTGAACCCCCTAAGCCCCAGCATTTT.

The chain has TRBV6-5 and TRBJ2-7; 11 bases match TRBD2. The CDR3 has 16 amino acids. Germline V CDR1 and CDR2: MNHEY, SVGAGI. The trim removed 1 base at V and 2 bases at J, leaving 4 bases unmatched. The CDR3 coding sequence is TGTGCCAGCAGTTACTTGGGACTAGCGGAAACCTACGAGCAGTACTTC. Translated, it gives CASSYLGLAETYEQYF.

V and J are TRBV11-2 and TRBJ1-1; TRBD1 agrees at 8 bases. V trimming: 5 bases; J trimming: 5 bases; junction bases outside the gene matches: 7. From germline, CDR1 is SGHAT and CDR2 FQNNGV. The CDR3 runs 14 residues. The CDR3 loop reads CASSNYRGRTEAFF. CDR3 coding DNA: TGTGCCAGCAGCAATTACAGGGGGAGGACTGAAGCTTTCTTT.

The chain combines TRBV30 with TRBJ2-7; possible D gene TRBD2, 5 bases. This CDR3 has 15 amino acids. Trimming removed 4 bases at V and 6 bases at J, with 22 bases between. Germline V lookup: CDR1 GTSNPN, CDR2 SVGIG (reference sequence). The DNA for the CDR3 is TGTGCCTGGAAGAGGGTCGGTCCCAAAGGGAGCGAGCAGTACTTC. This codes for CAWKRVGPKGSEQYF.

This sequence joins TRBV7-6 and TRBJ2-7; D possibly corresponds to TRBD1 (6 bases). This CDR3 comprises 15 residues. The germline V gene encodes CDR1 SGHVS and CDR2 FNYEAQ. V was pared by 5 bases and J by 6 bases, with 20 bases between. Here the CDR3 reads CASSPKTRGAGEQYF. The DNA for the CDR3 is TGTGCCAGCAGCCCCAAGACCAGGGGAGCTGGCGAGCAGTACTTC.

The genes are TRBV27 and TRBJ2-1; 10 positions agree with TRBD2. Germline trimming cut 1 base from V and 7 bases from J; bases unmatched to any gene: 4. In germline, CDR1 is MNHEY, CDR2 SMNVEV (reference sequence). This CDR3 spans 15 amino acids. The CDR3 protein is CASSLWLAGENEQFF. CDR3 coding DNA: TGTGCCAGCAGTTTATGGCTAGCGGGAGAGAATGAGCAGTTCTTC.

Note on this clone: The junction shows a germline mismatch at one end, possibly a read error. In DNA, the CDR3 is TGTGTCAGCAGTCCCTACGCCAAAAACATTCAGTACTTC. Encoded protein: CVSSPYAKNIQYF. The J gene is TRBJ2-4, the V gene TRBV27; unclear D gene. From germline, CDR1 is MNHEY and CDR2 SMNVEV (reference sequence). The CDR3 loop spans 13 amino acids.

A single count supports this clone. The chain employs TRBV30 and TRBJ2-2, with a possible D match to TRBD1 (6 bases). V shed 0 bases and J shed 4 bases, with 6 bases lying between them. Germline V lookup: CDR1 GTSNPN, CDR2 SVGIG (reference sequence). CDR3 length: 13 residues. CDR3 sequence: CAWSVGATGELFF. CDR3 in DNA: TGTGCCTGGAGTGTGGGGGCCACCGGGGAGCTGTTTTTT.

This sequence joins TRBV15 and TRBJ1-5; D might be TRBD1 (6 bases). CDR3 size: 14 residues. CDR1 is LNHNV and CDR2 is YYDKDF in the germline V gene (reference sequence). V gave up 2 bases and J gave up 10 bases, with 15 bases separating them. The CDR3, as DNA: TGTGCCACCAGCAGACCCGGGGGGGGCCATCCCCAGCATTTT. Translating it yields CATSRPGGGHPQHF.

The chain is built from TRBV28 and TRBJ2-4, with 12 bases aligning to TRBD2. Looked up from germline, CDR1 is MDHEN and CDR2 is SYDVKM. The CDR3 runs to 19 residues. V lost 3 bases and J lost 2; bases outside the gene matches: 11. CDR3 sequence: CASSFWLAGGPGPKNIQYF. In DNA, the CDR3 is TGTGCCAGCAGTTTTTGGCTAGCGGGAGGGCCAGGGCCCAAAAACATTCAGTACTTC.

This clone is a singleton in its sample. One end of the junction varies from germline; a read error may be responsible. The chain couples TRBV19 to TRBJ1-5; weak D call: TRBD1 (6 bases). The CDR3 is 17 amino acids. Germline V gene lookup returns CDR1 LNHDA and CDR2 SQIVND (reference sequence). The CDR3 bases are TGTGCCAGTAGTTCGAGGGGGACATCCTTCTCAAATCGGCCCCAGCATTTT. It is translated as CASSSRGTSFSNRPQHF.

A single count supports this clone. The V and J genes are TRBV29-1 and TRBJ2-7, with a weak D call TRBD2 (6 bases). This CDR3 is built from 17 residues. Germline V CDR1 and CDR2: SQVTM, ANQGSEA. V lost 3 bases and J lost 4, with 25 bases in between. CDR3 region: CSVDSKGGPGRGYEQYF. CDR3 nucleotides: TGCAGCGTTGATTCCAAAGGAGGGCCTGGTCGGGGGTACGAGCAGTACTTC.

V gene TRBV30 combines with J gene TRBJ1-1; D is unclear. This CDR3 region has 12 residues. Per germline, CDR1 GTSNPN and CDR2 SVGIG (reference sequence). V was shortened by 2 bases and J by 1 base, with 5 bases between the two germline ends. The CDR3 nucleotides are TGTGCCTGGAGTCAGAAGAACACTGAAGCTTTCTTT. Protein sequence: CAWSQKNTEAFF.

This clone showed up just once. The genes are TRBV6-1 and TRBJ2-5; D not certain. V was pared by 8 bases and J by 2 bases, with 12 bases between. Looked up from germline, CDR1 is MNHNS and CDR2 is SASEGT. The CDR3 extends over 13 amino acids. CDR3 sequence: CASLTAVQETQYF. CDR3 coding DNA: TGTGCCAGCTTGACTGCGGTACAAGAGACCCAGTACTTC.

V is TRBV5-1 and J is TRBJ2-5, with 7 bases fitting TRBD1. CDR3 length: 14 amino acids. CDR1 is SGHRS and CDR2 is YFSETQ in the germline V gene. Unmatched junction bases numbered 6, after V lost 5 bases and J lost 2 bases. The CDR3 bases are TGCGCCAGCAGTCCTACAGGGGCACAAGAGACCCAGTACTTC. The encoded protein is CASSPTGAQETQYF.

The chain combines TRBV25-1 with TRBJ1-5; 7 bases fit TRBD1. Germline assignment: CDR1 MGHDK and CDR2 SYGVNS. V shed 5 bases and J 1 base; nucleotides not matched to a gene: 2. This CDR3 region has 14 residues. The CDR3 bases are TGTGCCAGCAGTATACAGGGGAGCAATCAGCCCCAGCATTTT. This gives the protein CASSIQGSNQPQHF.

The genes are TRBV10-3 and TRBJ1-1; D uncertain. The germline gives CDR1 ENHRY, CDR2 SYGVKD. The CDR3 has 15 amino acids. V was pared by 2 bases and J by 3 bases, with 13 bases between. The CDR3 here is CAISEPSYPYTEAFF. In DNA form, the CDR3 reads TGTGCCATCAGTGAGCCGAGTTATCCCTACACTGAAGCTTTCTTT.

The V and J genes are TRBV27 and TRBJ2-1; the D gene is possibly TRBD2 (6 bases). The CDR3 spans 13 residues. Trimming removed 5 bases at V and 10 bases at J, with 15 bases between. CDR1 MNHEY and CDR2 SMNVEV come from the germline V gene (reference sequence). This CDR3 is CASSGGPIPEQFF. The CDR3 DNA follows: TGTGCCAGCAGTGGAGGGCCAATCCCCGAGCAGTTCTTC.